This TCR beta chain was sequenced for a study of patients and donors after allogeneic stem cell transplantation. Germline V gene lookup returns CDR1 SGHVS and CDR2 FNYEAQ. Trimming took 5 bases from V and 0 from J; bases not matched to a gene: 7. The CDR3 is made up of 16 amino acids. TCRdb reprocessed the RT-PCR reads via MiXCR and lists one record per CDR3 protein. The table has about 74,000 distinct CDR3 sequences, more than 20% seen once. The TCR sequence derives from a human donor who was either an allogeneic HSCT recipient or a stem cell or donor lymphocyte infusion donor (not recorded which). It is not recorded whose cells these are; they may come from a transplant donor. The chain recombines TRBV7-6 with TRBJ2-3; 8 bases fit TRBD1. The sequenced material came from blood, either unsorted or a sorted T cell fraction (not recorded which). In DNA, the CDR3 is TGTGCCAGCAGCCTATTACAGGGGGGTAGCACAGATACGCAGTATTTT. Translating it yields CASSLLQGGSTDTQYF.